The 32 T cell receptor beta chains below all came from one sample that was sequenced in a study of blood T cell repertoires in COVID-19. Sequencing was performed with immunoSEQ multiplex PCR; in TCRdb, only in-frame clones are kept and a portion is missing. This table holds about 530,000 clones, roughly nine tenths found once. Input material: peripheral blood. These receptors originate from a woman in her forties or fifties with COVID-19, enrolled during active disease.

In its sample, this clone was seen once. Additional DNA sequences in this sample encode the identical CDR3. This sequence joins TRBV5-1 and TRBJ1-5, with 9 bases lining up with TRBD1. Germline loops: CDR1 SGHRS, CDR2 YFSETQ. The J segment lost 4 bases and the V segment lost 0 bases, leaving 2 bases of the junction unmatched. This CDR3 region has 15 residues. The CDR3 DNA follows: TGCGCCAGCAGCTTGGCGGGACAGGGTAATCAGCCCCAGCATTTT. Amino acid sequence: CASSLAGQGNQPQHF.

CDR3 DNA sequence: TGTGCCAGTAGTACATACCGGGACAGGGTCAAGCCCCAGCATTTT. Translated, it gives CASSTYRDRVKPQHF. V and J are TRBV19 and TRBJ1-5; 9 bases match TRBD1. The CDR3 runs 15 residues. V gave up 4 bases and J gave up 8 bases; unmatched junction bases: 9. Germline values: CDR1 LNHDA, CDR2 SQIVND (reference sequence).

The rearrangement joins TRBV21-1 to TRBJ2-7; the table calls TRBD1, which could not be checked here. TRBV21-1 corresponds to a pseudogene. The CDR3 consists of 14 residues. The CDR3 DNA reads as TGTGCCAGCAGCGGGACAGTGAGCTCCTACGAGCAGTACTTC. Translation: CASSGTVSSYEQYF.

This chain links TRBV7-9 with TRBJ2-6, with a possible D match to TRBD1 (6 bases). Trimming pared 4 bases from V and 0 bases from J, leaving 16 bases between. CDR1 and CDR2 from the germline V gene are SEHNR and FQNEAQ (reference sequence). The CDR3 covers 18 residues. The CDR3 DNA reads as TGTGCCAGCAGCTCCCGCCAGGGGCCGAGCTCTGGGGCCAACGTCCTGACTTTC. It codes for CASSSRQGPSSGANVLTF.

The CDR3 loop is CSASGQGPRGEAFF. Here the CDR3 DNA reads TGCAGTGCTAGTGGACAGGGGCCCCGGGGGGAAGCTTTCTTT. V gene TRBV20-1 combines with J gene TRBJ1-1; 9 bases line up with TRBD1. CDR3 size: 14 residues. J lost 8 bases, V lost 3 bases, and 10 bases had no gene match. CDR1 and CDR2 from the germline V gene are DFQATT and SNEGSKA (reference sequence).

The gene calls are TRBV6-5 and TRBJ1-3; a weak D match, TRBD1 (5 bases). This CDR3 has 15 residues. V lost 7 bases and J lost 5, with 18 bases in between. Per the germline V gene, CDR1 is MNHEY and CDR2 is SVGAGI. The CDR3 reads CASTELTALRNTIYF. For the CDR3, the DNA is TGTGCCAGCACCGAACTGACAGCCCTCAGAAACACCATATATTTT.

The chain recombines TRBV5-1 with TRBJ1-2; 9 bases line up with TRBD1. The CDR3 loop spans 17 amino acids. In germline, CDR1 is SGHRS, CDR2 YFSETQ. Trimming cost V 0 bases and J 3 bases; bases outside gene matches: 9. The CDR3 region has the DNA TGCGCCAGCAGCTTGGGGGTGGGGACAGGGAATGACTATGGCTACACCTTC. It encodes CASSLGVGTGNDYGYTF.

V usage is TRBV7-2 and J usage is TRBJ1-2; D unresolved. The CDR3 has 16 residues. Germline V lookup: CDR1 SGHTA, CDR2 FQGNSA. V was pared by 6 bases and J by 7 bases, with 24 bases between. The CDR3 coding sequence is TGTGCCAGCAGTCAAGGCACGGAGCCTGCCGGAGGTGGCTACACCTTC. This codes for CASSQGTEPAGGGYTF.

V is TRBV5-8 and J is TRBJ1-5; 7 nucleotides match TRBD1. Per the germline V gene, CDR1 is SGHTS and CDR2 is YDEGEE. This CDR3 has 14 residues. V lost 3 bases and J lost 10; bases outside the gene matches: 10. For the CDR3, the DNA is TGTGCCAGCAGCTCTCAACAGGGGTTCGGACCCCAGCATTTT. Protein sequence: CASSSQQGFGPQHF.

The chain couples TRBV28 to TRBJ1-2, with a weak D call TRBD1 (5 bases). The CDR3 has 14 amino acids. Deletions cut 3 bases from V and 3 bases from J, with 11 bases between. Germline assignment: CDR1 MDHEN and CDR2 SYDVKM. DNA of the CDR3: TGTGCCAGCAGTTTCGGGGGGAAAGACTATGGCTACACCTTC. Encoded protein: CASSFGGKDYGYTF.

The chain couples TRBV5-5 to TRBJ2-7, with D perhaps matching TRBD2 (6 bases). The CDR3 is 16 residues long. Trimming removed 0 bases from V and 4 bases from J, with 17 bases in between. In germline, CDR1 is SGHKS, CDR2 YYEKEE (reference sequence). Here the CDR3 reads CASSLGLVPVLYEQYF. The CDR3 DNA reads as TGTGCCAGCAGCTTGGGACTAGTCCCCGTTCTTTACGAGCAGTACTTC.

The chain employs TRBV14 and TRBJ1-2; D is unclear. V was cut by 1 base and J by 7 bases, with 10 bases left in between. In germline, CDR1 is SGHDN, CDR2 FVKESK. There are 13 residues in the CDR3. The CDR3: CASSQGAVGGYTF. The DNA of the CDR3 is TGTGCCAGCAGCCAAGGGGCAGTCGGTGGCTACACCTTC.

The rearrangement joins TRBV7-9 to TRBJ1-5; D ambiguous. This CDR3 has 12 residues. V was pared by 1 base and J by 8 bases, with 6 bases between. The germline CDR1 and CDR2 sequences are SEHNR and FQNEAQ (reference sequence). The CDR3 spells CASSLGQEPQHF. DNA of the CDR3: TGTGCCAGCAGCTTAGGTCAGGAGCCCCAGCATTTT.

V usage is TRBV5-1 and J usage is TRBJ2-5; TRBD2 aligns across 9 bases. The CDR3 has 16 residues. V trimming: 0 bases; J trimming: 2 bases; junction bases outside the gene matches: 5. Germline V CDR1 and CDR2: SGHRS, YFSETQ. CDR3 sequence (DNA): TGCGCCAGCAGCTTGGGACTTCTAGCGGGGCAAGAGACCCAGTACTTC. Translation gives CASSLGLLAGQETQYF.

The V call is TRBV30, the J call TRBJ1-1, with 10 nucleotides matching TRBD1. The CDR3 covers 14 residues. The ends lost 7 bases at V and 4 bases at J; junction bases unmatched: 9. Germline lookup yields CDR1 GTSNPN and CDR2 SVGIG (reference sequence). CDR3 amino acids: CASTGGEKGTEAFF. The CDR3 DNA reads TGTGCCTCGACAGGGGGCGAAAAGGGCACTGAAGCTTTCTTT.

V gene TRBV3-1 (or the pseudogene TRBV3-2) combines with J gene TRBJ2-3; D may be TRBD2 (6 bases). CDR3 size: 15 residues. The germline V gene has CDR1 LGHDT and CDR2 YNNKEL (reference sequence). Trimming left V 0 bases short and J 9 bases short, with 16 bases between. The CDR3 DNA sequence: TGTGCCAGCAGCCAAGAGCCGCAGGGACTCAACACGCAGTATTTT. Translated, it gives CASSQEPQGLNTQYF.

The DNA for the CDR3 is TGTGCCAGCAGCTGGGACTTTATGAACACTGAAGCTTTCTTT. Encoded protein: CASSWDFMNTEAFF. This rearrangement joins TRBV6-5 to TRBJ1-1; possibly TRBD1 for D (5 bases). Trimming stripped 6 bases from V and 0 bases from J, with 11 bases between. The germline V gene encodes CDR1 MNHEY and CDR2 SVGAGI. CDR3 size: 14 residues.

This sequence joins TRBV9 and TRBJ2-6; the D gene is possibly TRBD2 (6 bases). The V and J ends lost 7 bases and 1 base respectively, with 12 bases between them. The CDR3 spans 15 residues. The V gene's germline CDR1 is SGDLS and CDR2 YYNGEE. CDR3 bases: TGTGCCAGCTGGGGACGGGGGTCTGGGGCCAACGTCCTGACTTTC. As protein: CASWGRGSGANVLTF.

CDR3 bases: TGTGCCAGCAGTTATACAGGGGGCAATCAGCCCCAGCATTTT. Protein: CASSYTGGNQPQHF. V usage is TRBV5-6 and J usage is TRBJ1-5, with TRBD1 matching 7 bases. The junction had 4 bases not matched to a gene; V was cut back by 5 bases and J by 2 bases. Germline CDR1 is SGHDT and CDR2 is YYEEEE. This CDR3 spans 14 amino acids.

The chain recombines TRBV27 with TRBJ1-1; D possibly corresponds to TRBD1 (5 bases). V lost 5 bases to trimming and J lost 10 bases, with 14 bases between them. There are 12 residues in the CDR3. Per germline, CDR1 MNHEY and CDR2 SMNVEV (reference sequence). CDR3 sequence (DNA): TGTGCCAGCAGTCCCCATCGGGGGGGAGCTTTCTTT. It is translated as CASSPHRGGAFF.

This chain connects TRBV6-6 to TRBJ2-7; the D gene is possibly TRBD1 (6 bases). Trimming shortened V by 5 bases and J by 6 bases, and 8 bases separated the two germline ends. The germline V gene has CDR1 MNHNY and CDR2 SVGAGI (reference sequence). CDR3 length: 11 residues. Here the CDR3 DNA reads TGTGCCAGCAGTGAGACAGGCGAGCAGTACTTC. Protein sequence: CASSETGEQYF.

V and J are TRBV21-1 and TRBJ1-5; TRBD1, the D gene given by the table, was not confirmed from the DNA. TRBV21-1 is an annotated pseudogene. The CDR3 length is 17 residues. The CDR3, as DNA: TGTGCCAGCAGCCCCCGACAGGGGGACGGCCCCAATCAGCCCCAGCATTTT. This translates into CASSPRQGDGPNQPQHF.

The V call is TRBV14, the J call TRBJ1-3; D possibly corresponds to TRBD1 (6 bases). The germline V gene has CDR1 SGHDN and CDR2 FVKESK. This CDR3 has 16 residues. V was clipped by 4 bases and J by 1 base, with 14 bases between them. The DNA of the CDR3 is TGTGCCAGCAGCCGAATTCCAGGGGCATCTGGAAACACCATATATTTT. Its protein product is CASSRIPGASGNTIYF.

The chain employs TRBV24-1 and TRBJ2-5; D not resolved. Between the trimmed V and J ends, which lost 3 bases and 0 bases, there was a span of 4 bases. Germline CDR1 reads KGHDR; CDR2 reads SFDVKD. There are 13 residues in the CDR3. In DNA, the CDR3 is TGTGCCACCAGTGATGCGTACCAAGAGACCCAGTACTTC. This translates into CATSDAYQETQYF.

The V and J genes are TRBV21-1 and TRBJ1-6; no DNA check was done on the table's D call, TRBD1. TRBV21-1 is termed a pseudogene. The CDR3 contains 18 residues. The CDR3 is CASSSTLGTPHGYSPLHF. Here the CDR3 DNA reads TGTGCCAGCAGCAGTACGTTGGGGACACCCCATGGATATTCACCCCTCCACTTT.

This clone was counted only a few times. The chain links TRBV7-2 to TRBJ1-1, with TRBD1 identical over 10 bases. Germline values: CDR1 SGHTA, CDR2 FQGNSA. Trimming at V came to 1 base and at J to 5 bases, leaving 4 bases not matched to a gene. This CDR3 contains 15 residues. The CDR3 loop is CASSLDGTGDTEAFF. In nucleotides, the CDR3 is TGTGCCAGCAGCTTAGACGGGACAGGGGATACTGAAGCTTTCTTT.

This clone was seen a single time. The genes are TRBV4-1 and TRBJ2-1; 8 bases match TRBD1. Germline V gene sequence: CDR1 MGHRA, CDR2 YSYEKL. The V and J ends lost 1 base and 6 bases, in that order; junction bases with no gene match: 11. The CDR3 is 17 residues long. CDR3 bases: TGCGCCAGCAGCCAAGCCACCGGGACAGGATTCGCCAATGAGCAGTTCTTC. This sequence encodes CASSQATGTGFANEQFF.

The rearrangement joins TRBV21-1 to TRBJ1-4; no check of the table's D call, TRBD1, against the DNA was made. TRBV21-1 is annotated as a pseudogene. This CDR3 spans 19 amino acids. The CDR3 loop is CASSKNRGDRGPTNEKLFF. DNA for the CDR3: TGTGCCAGCAGCAAAAATAGGGGGGACAGGGGGCCAACTAATGAAAAACTGTTTTTT.

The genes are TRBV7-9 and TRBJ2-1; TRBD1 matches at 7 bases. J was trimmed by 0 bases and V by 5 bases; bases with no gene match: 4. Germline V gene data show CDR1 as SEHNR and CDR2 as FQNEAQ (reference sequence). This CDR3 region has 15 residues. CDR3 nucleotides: TGTGCCAGCAGCCCCCGACAGGGCTCCTACAATGAGCAGTTCTTC. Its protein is CASSPRQGSYNEQFF.

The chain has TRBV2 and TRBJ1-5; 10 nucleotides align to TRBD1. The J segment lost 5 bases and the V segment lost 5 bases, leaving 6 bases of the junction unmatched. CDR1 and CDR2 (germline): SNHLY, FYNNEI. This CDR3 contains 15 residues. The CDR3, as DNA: TGTGCCAGCAGTTTACCCGGGACAGGGGATCAGCCCCAGCATTTT. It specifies CASSLPGTGDQPQHF.

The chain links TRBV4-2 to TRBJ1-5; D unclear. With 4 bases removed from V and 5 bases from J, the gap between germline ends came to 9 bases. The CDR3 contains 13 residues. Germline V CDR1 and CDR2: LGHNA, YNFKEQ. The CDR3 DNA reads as TGTGCCAGCAGCCCTCCCGGGTATCAGCCCCAGCATTTT. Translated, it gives CASSPPGYQPQHF.

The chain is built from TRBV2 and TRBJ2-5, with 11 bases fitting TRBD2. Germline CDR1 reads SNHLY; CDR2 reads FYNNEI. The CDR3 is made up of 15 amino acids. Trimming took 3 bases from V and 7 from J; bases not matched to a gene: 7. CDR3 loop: CASSDIAGGPGTQYF. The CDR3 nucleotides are TGTGCCAGCAGTGATATAGCGGGGGGGCCAGGGACCCAGTACTTC.